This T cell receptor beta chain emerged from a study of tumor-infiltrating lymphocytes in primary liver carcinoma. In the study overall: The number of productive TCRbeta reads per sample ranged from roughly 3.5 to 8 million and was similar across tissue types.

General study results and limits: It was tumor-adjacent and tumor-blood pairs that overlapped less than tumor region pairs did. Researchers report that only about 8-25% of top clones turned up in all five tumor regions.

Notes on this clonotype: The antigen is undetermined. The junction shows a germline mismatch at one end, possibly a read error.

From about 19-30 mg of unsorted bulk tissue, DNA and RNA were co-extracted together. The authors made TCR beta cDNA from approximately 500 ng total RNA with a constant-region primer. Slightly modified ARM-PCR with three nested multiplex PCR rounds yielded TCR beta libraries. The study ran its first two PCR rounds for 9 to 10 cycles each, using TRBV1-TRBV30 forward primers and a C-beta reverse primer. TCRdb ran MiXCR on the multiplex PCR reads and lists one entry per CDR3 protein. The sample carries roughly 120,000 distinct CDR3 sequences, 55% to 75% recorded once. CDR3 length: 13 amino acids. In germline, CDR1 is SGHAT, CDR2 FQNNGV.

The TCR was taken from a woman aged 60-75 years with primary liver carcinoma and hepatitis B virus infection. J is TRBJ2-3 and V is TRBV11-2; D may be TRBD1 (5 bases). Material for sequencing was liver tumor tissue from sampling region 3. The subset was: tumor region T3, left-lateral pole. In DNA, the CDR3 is TGTGCCAGCAGCTCCGGAGCCACAGGTACGCAGTATTTT. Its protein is CASSSGATGTQYF.